This TCR beta chain was sequenced during a study of blood T cell repertoires in COVID-19. Across the whole study: Donors in the United States, Italy and Spain gave samples during acute or convalescent COVID-19.

Libraries were prepared by immunoSEQ multiplex PCR; TCRdb keeps only in-frame clonotypes and omits some of them. This sample has some 260,000 clones, with roughly 80% found just once. The germline CDR1 and CDR2 sequences are SGHNT and YENEEA. The V gene end was trimmed by 6 bases and the J gene end by 5 bases; junction bases not matched to a gene: 6. The CDR3 sequence is 14 residues long. This rearrangement joins TRBV11-3 to TRBJ2-2; 7 bases fit TRBD1. Specimen: peripheral blood. The TCR was taken from a middle-aged woman with active or convalescent COVID-19. This CDR3 is CASRRSGGTGELFF. CDR3 nucleotide sequence: TGTGCCAGCAGAAGGTCAGGGGGAACCGGGGAGCTGTTTTTT.